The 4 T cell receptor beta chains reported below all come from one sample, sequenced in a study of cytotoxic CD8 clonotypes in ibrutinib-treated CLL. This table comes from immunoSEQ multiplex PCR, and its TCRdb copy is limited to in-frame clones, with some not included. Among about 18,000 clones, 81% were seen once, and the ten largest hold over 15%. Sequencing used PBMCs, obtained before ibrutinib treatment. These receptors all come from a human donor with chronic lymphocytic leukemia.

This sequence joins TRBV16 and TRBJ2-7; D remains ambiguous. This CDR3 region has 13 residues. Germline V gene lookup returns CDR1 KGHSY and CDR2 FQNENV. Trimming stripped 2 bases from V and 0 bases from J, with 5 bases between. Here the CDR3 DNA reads TGTGCCAGCAGCCAAGACCCCTCCTACGAGCAGTACTTC. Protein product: CASSQDPSYEQYF.

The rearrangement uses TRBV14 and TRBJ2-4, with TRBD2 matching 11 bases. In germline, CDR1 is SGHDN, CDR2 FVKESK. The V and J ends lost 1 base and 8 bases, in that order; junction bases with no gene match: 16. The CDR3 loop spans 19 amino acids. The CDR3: CASSQGPATSGKWRDIQYF. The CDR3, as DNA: TGTGCCAGCAGCCAAGGACCTGCGACTAGCGGGAAATGGAGGGACATTCAGTACTTC.

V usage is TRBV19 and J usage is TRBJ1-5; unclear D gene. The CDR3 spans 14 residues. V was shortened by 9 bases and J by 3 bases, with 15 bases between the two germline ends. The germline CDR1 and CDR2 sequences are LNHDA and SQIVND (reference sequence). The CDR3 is CASSKEDYNQPQHF. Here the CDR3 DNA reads TGTGCCAGCAGCAAAGAGGATTACAATCAGCCCCAGCATTTT.

The CDR3 region is CASSLSWTGKVNTIYF. The CDR3 DNA reads as TGCGCCAGCAGCCTTTCTTGGACAGGGAAGGTGAACACCATATATTTT. The chain couples TRBV5-1 to TRBJ1-3, with 8 bases fitting TRBD1. V was clipped by 4 bases and J by 7 bases; unmatched bases: 13. The germline V gene encodes CDR1 SGHRS and CDR2 YFSETQ. The CDR3 extends over 16 amino acids.